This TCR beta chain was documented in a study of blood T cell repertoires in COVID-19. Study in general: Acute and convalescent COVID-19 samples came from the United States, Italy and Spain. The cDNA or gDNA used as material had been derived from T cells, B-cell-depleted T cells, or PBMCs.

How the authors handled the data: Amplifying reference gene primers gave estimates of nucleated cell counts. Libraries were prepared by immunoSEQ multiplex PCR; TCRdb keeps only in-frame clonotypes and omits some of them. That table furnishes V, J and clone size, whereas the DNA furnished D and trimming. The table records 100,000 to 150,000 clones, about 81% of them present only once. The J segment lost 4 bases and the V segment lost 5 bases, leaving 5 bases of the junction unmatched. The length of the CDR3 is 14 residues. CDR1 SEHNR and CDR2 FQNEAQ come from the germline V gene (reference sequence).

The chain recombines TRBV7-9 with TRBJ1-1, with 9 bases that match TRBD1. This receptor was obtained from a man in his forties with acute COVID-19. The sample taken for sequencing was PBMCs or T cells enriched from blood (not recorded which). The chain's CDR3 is CASSPDRGSTEAFF. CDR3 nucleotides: TGTGCCAGCAGCCCGGACAGGGGATCCACTGAAGCTTTCTTT.